Below, one T cell receptor beta chain is given with its context. Its cognate antigen is unknown. The germline CDR1 and CDR2 sequences are SGDLS and YYNGEE. With V trimmed by 4 bases and J by 7 bases, 14 bases remained unmatched. The CDR3 consists of 17 residues. These data come from a study of graft-versus-host responses after intestinal transplantation. Whole-study context: Each transplant was multivisceral, liver-intestinal, or isolated intestinal. Tacrolimus plus steroids were given to all recipients for approximately three years, preceded by anti-thymocyte globulin induction. General study points: Peak circulating GvH clone levels tracked with early post-transplant HvG declines. Recipient marrow contained GvH clones, some of which appeared first in ileum or blood.

Method: immunoSEQ multiplex PCR; TCRdb's copy keeps in-frame clones and lacks some. The repertoire holds roughly 100,000 clones, with around 92% as singletons. This sequence was found in a human donor who was the organ donor for an intestinal transplant. The chain carries TRBV9 and TRBJ1-4; 9 bases are a match to TRBD1. Source: unstimulated CD4+ T cells sorted from spleen or lymph node cells, taken before transplant. The CDR3 region is CASSPRDRDGLGEKLFF. CDR3 nucleotide sequence: TGTGCCAGCAGCCCTCGGGACAGGGACGGGCTTGGTGAAAAACTGTTTTTT.